What follows describes a single T cell receptor beta chain. Trimming left V 3 bases short and J 9 bases short, with 6 bases between. The CDR3 runs to 11 residues. Under the authors' procedure: The authors estimated nucleated cell counts from reference gene primer amplification. Profiling relied on immunoSEQ multiplex PCR, and the TCRdb table lists in-frame clones only, not all of them. For V, J and clone size, that table is used; D and trimming come from the DNA. The data hold more than 250,000 clones, with around 89% observed a single time. The data derive from a study of blood T cell repertoires in COVID-19. Background on the study: Sites in the United States, Italy and Spain provided acute and convalescent COVID-19 samples.

This TCR was recovered from a woman between 40 and 50 years old with acute COVID-19. The chain links TRBV12-3 or TRBV12-4 to TRBJ2-1; D is uncertain. Sequencing was performed on PBMCs or T cells enriched from blood (not recorded which). This CDR3 is CASSFQFEQFF. In nucleotides, the CDR3 is TGTGCCAGCAGTTTTCAGTTTGAGCAGTTCTTC.